Presented here are 25 T cell receptor beta chains from one specimen sequenced in a study of T cell responses to AZD1222 COVID-19 vaccine. Clones were read by immunoSEQ multiplex PCR, and TCRdb kept only the in-frame ones, dropping some. The sample has some 120,000 clones, about 91% seen once. Sample: peripheral blood, taken on day 0 of AZD1222 vaccination. The receptors here all came from an adult in good health.

Worth noting for this clone: Germline is not matched at one junction end, which may reflect a read error. The chain couples TRBV6-5 to TRBJ1-5; 7 bases fit TRBD1. Germline values: CDR1 MNHEY, CDR2 SVGAGI. This CDR3 region has 16 residues. CDR3 bases: TGTGCCAGCAGCTACTCCCCGACAGGGAAGAATCAGCCCCAGCATTTT. Residues: CASSYSPTGKNQPQHF.

This clone appeared a single time. The chain has TRBV28 and TRBJ1-1; D is perhaps TRBD1 (6 bases). V was trimmed by 6 bases and J by 0 bases, leaving 14 bases between them. CDR3 size: 15 residues. Germline loops: CDR1 MDHEN, CDR2 SYDVKM. This chain's CDR3 is CASRGAPSMNTEAFF. CDR3 coding DNA: TGTGCCAGCAGGGGGGCTCCCTCCATGAACACTGAAGCTTTCTTT.

The chain has TRBV5-6 and TRBJ1-4; D possibly corresponds to TRBD1 (6 bases). Germline-derived CDR1 and CDR2 are SGHDT and YYEEEE. The CDR3 is 17 amino acids. The germline V and J ends were trimmed by 0 bases and 4 bases, with 16 bases remaining between them. The CDR3 DNA reads as TGTGCCAGCAGCTTGGGTGGACTCGGCAGGGGTAATGAAAAACTGTTTTTT. This translates into CASSLGGLGRGNEKLFF.

The V and J genes are TRBV3-1 (or the pseudogene TRBV3-2) and TRBJ1-2, with 9 bases lining up with TRBD1. Germline lookup yields CDR1 LGHDT and CDR2 YNNKEL (reference sequence). V shed 6 bases, J shed 8 bases, and the junction held 10 bases outside the gene matches. The CDR3 is 14 amino acids. The CDR3 coding sequence is TGTGCCAGCAGGATAGGGACAGGGCGAGGCGGCTACACCTTC. Amino acids: CASRIGTGRGGYTF.

This chain joins TRBV19 and TRBJ2-1, with D tentatively TRBD1 or TRBD2 (6 bases each). Germline V gene lookup returns CDR1 LNHDA and CDR2 SQIVND (reference sequence). The CDR3 has 15 amino acids. The V end was cut by 2 bases, the J end by 9 bases, with 17 bases between. The CDR3 DNA reads as TGTGCCAGTAGTATAATGGCGGGGATGGACAGTGAGCAGTTCTTC. Protein product: CASSIMAGMDSEQFF.

The count of this clone is one. The V call is TRBV19, the J call TRBJ1-2; D might be TRBD1 (5 bases). The CDR3 extends over 13 amino acids. V dropped 6 bases and J dropped 10 bases, with 18 bases sitting between them. The germline V gene encodes CDR1 LNHDA and CDR2 SQIVND (reference sequence). CDR3 region: CASRTNGASAYTF. The CDR3 DNA sequence: TGTGCCAGTAGAACGAACGGGGCTTCGGCCTACACCTTC.

This clone was seen a single time. This chain links TRBV7-6 with TRBJ2-3; TRBD1 aligns across 7 bases. V lost 5 bases to trimming and J lost 8 bases; unmatched junction nucleotides: 13. The CDR3 runs 15 residues. Germline lookup yields CDR1 SGHVS and CDR2 FNYEAQ. CDR3 sequence (DNA): TGTGCCAGCAGCGATCTGACAGGGAAATCGGGTACGCAGTATTTT. Translation: CASSDLTGKSGTQYF.

The chain has TRBV5-1 and TRBJ1-4; D might be TRBD1 (5 bases). Germline V gives CDR1 SGHRS, CDR2 YFSETQ. The CDR3 loop spans 14 amino acids. V lost 5 bases, J lost 8 bases, and 16 bases lay in between. The CDR3 spells CASRRTGVVEKLFF. The CDR3 nucleotides read TGCGCCAGCAGGAGAACAGGAGTAGTCGAAAAACTGTTTTTT.

The rearrangement uses TRBV2 and TRBJ1-2; 7 nucleotides agree with TRBD1. The germline V gene encodes CDR1 SNHLY and CDR2 FYNNEI. The V gene end was trimmed by 7 bases and the J gene end by 2 bases; junction bases not matched to a gene: 16. This CDR3 has 17 amino acids. DNA for the CDR3: TGTGCCAGCACCCTAGACAGGGTGGAGTACAGGAACTATGGCTACACCTTC. It translates to CASTLDRVEYRNYGYTF. Combining the CDR3 with reference TRBV2 and TRBJ1-2 gives the whole variable domain EPEVTQTPSHQVTQMGQEVILRCVPISNHLYFYWYRQILGQKVEFLVSFYNNEISEKSEIFDDQFSVERPDGSNFTLKIRSTKLEDSAMYFCASTLDRVEYRNYGYTFGSGTRLTVV.

This chain links TRBV12-3 or TRBV12-4 with TRBJ1-1; D gene uncertain. The CDR3 is made up of 12 amino acids. V lost 6 bases and J lost 10, with 15 bases in between. The CDR3 bases are TGTGCCAGCAGGAGGACGTACCTGGGAGCTTTCTTT. Amino acids: CASRRTYLGAFF.

A single count supports this clone. This chain links TRBV19 with TRBJ2-7, with 10 bases that match TRBD2. CDR1 and CDR2 (germline): LNHDA, SQIVND (reference sequence). V lost 4 bases, J lost 6 bases, and 6 bases stayed unmatched. This CDR3 comprises 14 residues. In DNA form, the CDR3 reads TGTGCCAGTAGTAAGCTAGCGGGGGACAGCGAGCAGTACTTC. This translates into CASSKLAGDSEQYF.

The CDR3 nucleotides read TGTGCCAGCAAATCCCCGGACAGGCTCTTGGGGCAGTACTTC. This codes for CASKSPDRLLGQYF. The J gene is TRBJ2-7, the V gene TRBV27; 7 positions agree with TRBD1. The V segment lost 7 bases and the J segment 9 bases; nucleotides outside the gene matches: 15. This CDR3 spans 14 amino acids. Looked up from germline, CDR1 is MNHEY and CDR2 is SMNVEV (reference sequence).

This chain joins TRBV3-1 (or the pseudogene TRBV3-2) and TRBJ1-5, with 7 bases aligning to TRBD1. This CDR3 region has 14 residues. J gave up 10 bases and V 1 base, and 7 bases lay outside the gene matches. Germline V gives CDR1 LGHDT, CDR2 YNNKEL (reference sequence). The CDR3 coding sequence is TGTGCCAGCAGCCAAGGGCAGGGGGGGAATCCCCAGCATTTT. It codes for CASSQGQGGNPQHF.

This chain joins TRBV4-1 and TRBJ2-7, with TRBD1 matching 11 bases. The length of the CDR3 is 17 residues. Germline trimming cut 1 base from V and 3 bases from J; bases unmatched to any gene: 8. Germline CDR1 is MGHRA and CDR2 is YSYEKL. CDR3 DNA: TGCGCCAGCAGCCAAGCTTCTTTGGGACAGGGGGACTACGAGCAGTACTTC. Amino acids: CASSQASLGQGDYEQYF.

DNA of the CDR3: TGTGCCAGCCCCTCCGAGGGCACTGAAGCTTTCTTT. This translates into CASPSEGTEAFF. The chain employs TRBV6-5 and TRBJ1-1; no clear D gene. Germline lookup yields CDR1 MNHEY and CDR2 SVGAGI. The germline V and J ends were trimmed by 8 bases and 4 bases, with 11 bases remaining between them. There are 12 residues in the CDR3.

The V and J genes are TRBV28 and TRBJ2-7, with D perhaps matching TRBD1 (5 bases). From germline, CDR1 is MDHEN and CDR2 SYDVKM. CDR3 size: 15 residues. Trimming stripped 2 bases from V and 3 bases from J, with 14 bases between. The CDR3 loop reads CASSLAGIADYEQYF. The CDR3 DNA reads TGTGCCAGCAGTTTAGCAGGGATCGCTGACTACGAGCAGTACTTC.

This rearrangement joins TRBV28 to TRBJ1-1; 8 nucleotides line up with TRBD1. Germline loops: CDR1 MDHEN, CDR2 SYDVKM. This CDR3 is 15 amino acids long. Losses at the gene ends were 2 bases for V and 0 bases for J; bases not matched to a gene: 2. CDR3 protein: CASSLGGQVNTEAFF. CDR3 nucleotides: TGTGCCAGCAGTTTAGGGGGACAGGTGAACACTGAAGCTTTCTTT.

The gene calls are TRBV10-2 and TRBJ2-7; 7 nucleotides align to TRBD2. V was clipped by 6 bases and J by 0 bases; unmatched bases: 8. Germline CDR1 reads WSHSY; CDR2 reads SAAADI. The CDR3 is 15 amino acids. The CDR3 bases are TGCGCCAGCAGCCTGGAGCGGGGTAGCTCCTACGAGCAGTACTTC. Translated, it gives CASSLERGSSYEQYF.

The chain joins TRBV7-3 to TRBJ2-1, with D perhaps TRBD1 or TRBD2 (5 bases each). The germline V and J ends were trimmed by 4 bases and 0 bases, with 10 bases remaining between them. The germline V gene encodes CDR1 SGHTA and CDR2 FQGTGA. CDR3 length: 15 amino acids. The CDR3 sequence: CASSWDASSYNEQFF. The CDR3 region has the DNA TGTGCCAGCAGCTGGGACGCGAGCTCCTACAATGAGCAGTTCTTC.

This sequence joins TRBV10-3 and TRBJ1-3; no reliable D call. V was trimmed by 3 bases and J by 0 bases, leaving 15 bases between them. The CDR3 totals 17 residues. The germline gives CDR1 ENHRY, CDR2 SYGVKD. The CDR3 nucleotides read TGTGCCATCAGTGATGGGGAGGACGGGAGCTCTGGAAACACCATATATTTT. Protein product: CAISDGEDGSSGNTIYF.

This chain joins TRBV4-2 and TRBJ1-1, with D maybe TRBD1 (5 bases). Germline V gene sequence: CDR1 LGHNA, CDR2 YNFKEQ. Trimming stripped 8 bases from V and 5 bases from J, with 6 bases between. The CDR3 loop spans 10 amino acids. CDR3 nucleotides: TGTGCCAGCGGGGGGACTGAAGCTTTCTTT. This encodes CASGGTEAFF.

J is TRBJ1-3 and V is TRBV11-2; D not resolved. The V gene's germline CDR1 is SGHAT and CDR2 FQNNGV. This CDR3 spans 15 amino acids. Trimming removed 6 bases at V and 0 bases at J, with 12 bases between. CDR3 in amino acids: CASRGGGASGNTIYF. In nucleotides, the CDR3 is TGTGCCAGCAGGGGTGGAGGAGCCTCTGGAAACACCATATATTTT.

The J gene is TRBJ1-5, the V gene TRBV28; D call uncertain. CDR1 is MDHEN, CDR2 SYDVKM, per germline. The CDR3 runs 12 residues. Deletions cut 7 bases from V and 6 bases from J, with 10 bases between. The CDR3 protein is CASTLSVQPQHF. Written as DNA, the CDR3 is TGTGCCAGCACCCTATCGGTTCAGCCCCAGCATTTT.

The chain is built from TRBV27 and TRBJ2-7; possibly TRBD1 for D (5 bases). CDR1 is MNHEY and CDR2 is SMNVEV in the germline V gene (reference sequence). CDR3 length: 14 residues. V was shortened by 3 bases and J by 3 bases, with 12 bases between the two germline ends. The CDR3 reads CASSFQGPSYEQYF. The CDR3 region has the DNA TGTGCCAGCAGTTTTCAGGGCCCGAGCTACGAGCAGTACTTC.

This rearrangement joins TRBV19 to TRBJ1-1; TRBD1 agrees at 9 bases. V lost 6 bases to trimming and J lost 0 bases; unmatched junction nucleotides: 14. The CDR3 has 18 amino acids. Germline V gives CDR1 LNHDA, CDR2 SQIVND (reference sequence). CDR3 residues: CASRDRGMGLGMNTEAFF. The DNA of the CDR3 is TGTGCCAGTAGGGACAGGGGAATGGGGTTAGGGATGAACACTGAAGCTTTCTTT. Filled out from reference TRBV19 and TRBJ1-1, the complete variable domain reads DGGITQSPKYLFRKEGQNVTLSCEQNLNHDAMYWYRQDPGQGLRLIYYSQIVNDFQKGDIAEGYSVSREKKESFPLTVTSAQKNPTAFYLCASRDRGMGLGMNTEAFFGQGTRLTVV.